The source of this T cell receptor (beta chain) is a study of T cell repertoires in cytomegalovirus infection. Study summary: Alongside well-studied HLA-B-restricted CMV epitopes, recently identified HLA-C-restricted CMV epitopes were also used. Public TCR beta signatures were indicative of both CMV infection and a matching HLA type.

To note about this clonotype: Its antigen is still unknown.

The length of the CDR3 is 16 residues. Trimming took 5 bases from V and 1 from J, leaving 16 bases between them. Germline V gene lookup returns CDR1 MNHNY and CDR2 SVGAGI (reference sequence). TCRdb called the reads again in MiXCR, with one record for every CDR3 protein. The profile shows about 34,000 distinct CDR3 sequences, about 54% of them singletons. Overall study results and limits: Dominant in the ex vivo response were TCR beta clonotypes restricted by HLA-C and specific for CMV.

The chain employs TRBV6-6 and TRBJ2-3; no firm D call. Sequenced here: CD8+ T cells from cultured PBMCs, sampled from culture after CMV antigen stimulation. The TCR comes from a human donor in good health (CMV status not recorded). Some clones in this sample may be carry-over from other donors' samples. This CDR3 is CASSAKVAARTDTQYF. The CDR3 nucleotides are TGTGCCAGCAGTGCCAAAGTGGCGGCTCGCACAGATACGCAGTATTTT.